This T cell receptor (beta chain) is drawn from a study of shared T cell receptors in the human thymus. TCRdb keeps only in-frame clones here, not all; method: immunoSEQ multiplex PCR. The sample lists hundreds of thousands of clones, about 90% occurring once. Germline values: CDR1 SQVTM, CDR2 ANQGSEA. The CDR3 spans 11 residues. Trimming took 5 bases from V and 10 from J; bases not matched to a gene: 3. The same data also contributed to another study, on human thymus T cells. That source notes: Donation was from healthy Finnish infants who were having corrective surgery that addressed congenital heart defects. In corrective heart surgery, resections were taken, and these provided the thymus tissue. Gene usage for V and J segments appeared biased in thymic and blood repertoires. Related work showed strongly overlapping thymic repertoires across unrelated individuals.

This rearrangement joins TRBV29-1 to TRBJ2-1, with 9 bases matching TRBD2. Sequenced: thymocytes. This clonotype originated in a boy under three years old with a congenital heart defect. CDR3 in amino acids: CSVKGTSEQFF. The CDR3 DNA is TGCAGCGTTAAGGGGACTAGCGAGCAGTTCTTC.